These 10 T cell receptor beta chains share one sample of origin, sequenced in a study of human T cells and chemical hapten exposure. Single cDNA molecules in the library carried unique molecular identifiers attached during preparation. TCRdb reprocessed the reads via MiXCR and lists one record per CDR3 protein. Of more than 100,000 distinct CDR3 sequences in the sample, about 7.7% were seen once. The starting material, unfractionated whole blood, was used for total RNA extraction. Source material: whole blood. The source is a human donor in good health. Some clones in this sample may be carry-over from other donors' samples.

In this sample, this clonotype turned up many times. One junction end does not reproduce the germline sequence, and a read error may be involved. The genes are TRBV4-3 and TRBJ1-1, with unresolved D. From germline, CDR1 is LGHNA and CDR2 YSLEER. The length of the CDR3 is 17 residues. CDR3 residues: CASRVSSQDRGNTEAFF. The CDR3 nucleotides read TGTGCCAGCAGAGTAAGCAGCCAAGATCGGGGTAACACTGAAGCTTTCTTT.

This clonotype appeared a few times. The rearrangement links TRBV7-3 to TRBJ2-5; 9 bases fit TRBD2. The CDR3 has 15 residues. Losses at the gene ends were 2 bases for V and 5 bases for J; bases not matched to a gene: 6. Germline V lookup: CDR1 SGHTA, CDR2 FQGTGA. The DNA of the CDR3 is TGTGCCAGCAGCTTAGCGGGGGGGCCGATCGAGACCCAGTACTTC. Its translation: CASSLAGGPIETQYF.

The CDR3 loop is CASTPRQPGELFF. CDR3 nucleotides: TGTGCCAGCACCCCTCGACAACCCGGGGAGCTGTTTTTT. This chain uses TRBV7-2 with TRBJ2-2; D gene unclear. Trimming pared 7 bases from V and 6 bases from J, leaving 12 bases between. This CDR3 is built from 13 residues. The germline CDR1 and CDR2 sequences are SGHTA and FQGNSA. Combining the CDR3 with reference TRBV7-2 and TRBJ2-2 gives the whole variable domain GAGVSQSPSNKVTEKGKDVELRCDPISGHTALYWYRQSLGQGLEFLIYFQGNSAPDKSGLPSDRFSAERTGGSVSTLTIQRTQQEDSAVYLCASTPRQPGELFFGEGSRLTVL.

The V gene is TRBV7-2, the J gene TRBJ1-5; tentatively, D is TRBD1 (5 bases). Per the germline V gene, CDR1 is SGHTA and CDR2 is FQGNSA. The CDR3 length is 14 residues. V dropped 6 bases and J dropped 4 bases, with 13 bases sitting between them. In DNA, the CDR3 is TGTGCCAGCAGGCCCGACAGCCTTAATCAGCCCCAGCATTTT. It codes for CASRPDSLNQPQHF.

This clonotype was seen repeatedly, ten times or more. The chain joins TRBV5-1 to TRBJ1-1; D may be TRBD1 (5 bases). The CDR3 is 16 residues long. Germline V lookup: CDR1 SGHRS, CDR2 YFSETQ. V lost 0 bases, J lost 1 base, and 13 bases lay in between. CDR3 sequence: CASSLALGDRNTEAFF. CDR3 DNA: TGCGCCAGCAGCTTGGCTTTAGGGGATCGGAACACTGAAGCTTTCTTT.

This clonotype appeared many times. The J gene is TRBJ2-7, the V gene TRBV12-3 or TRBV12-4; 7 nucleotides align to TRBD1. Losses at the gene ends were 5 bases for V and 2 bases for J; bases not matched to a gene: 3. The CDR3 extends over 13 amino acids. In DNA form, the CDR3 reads TGTGCCAGCAGTCCGGGACAGACCTACGAGCAGTACTTC. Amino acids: CASSPGQTYEQYF.

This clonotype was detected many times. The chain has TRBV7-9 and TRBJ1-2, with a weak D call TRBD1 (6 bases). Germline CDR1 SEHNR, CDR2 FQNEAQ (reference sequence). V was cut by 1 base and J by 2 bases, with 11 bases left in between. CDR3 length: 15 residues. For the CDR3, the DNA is TGTGCCAGCAGCTTAGGTGGGGGCAAGAACTATGGCTACACCTTC. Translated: CASSLGGGKNYGYTF. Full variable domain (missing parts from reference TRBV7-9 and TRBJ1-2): DTGVSQNPRHKITKRGQNVTFRCDPISEHNRLYWYRQTLGQGPEFLTYFQNEAQLEKSRLLSDRFSAERPKGSFSTLEIQRTEQGDSAMYLCASSLGGGKNYGYTFGSGTRLTVV.

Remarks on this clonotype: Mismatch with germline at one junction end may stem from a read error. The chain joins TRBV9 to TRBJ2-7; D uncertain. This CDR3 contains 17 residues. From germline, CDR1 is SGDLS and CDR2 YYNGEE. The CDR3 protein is CAGSVGLSLGRSYEQYF. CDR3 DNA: TGTGCCGGCAGCGTAGGTCTCAGCCTAGGTCGTTCCTACGAGCAGTACTTC.

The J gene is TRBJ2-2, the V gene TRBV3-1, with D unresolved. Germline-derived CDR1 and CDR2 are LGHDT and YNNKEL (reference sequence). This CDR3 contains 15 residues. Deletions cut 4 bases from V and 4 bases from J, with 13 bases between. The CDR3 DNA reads TGTGCCAGCAGCCGAACCCAGGATCTCACCGGGGAGCTGTTTTTT. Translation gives CASSRTQDLTGELFF. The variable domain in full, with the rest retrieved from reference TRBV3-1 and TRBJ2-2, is DTAVSQTPKYLVTQMGNDKSIKCEQNLGHDTMYWYKQDSKKFLKIMFSYNNKELIINETVPNRFSPKSPDKAHLNLHINSLELGDSAVYFCASSRTQDLTGELFFGEGSRLTVL.

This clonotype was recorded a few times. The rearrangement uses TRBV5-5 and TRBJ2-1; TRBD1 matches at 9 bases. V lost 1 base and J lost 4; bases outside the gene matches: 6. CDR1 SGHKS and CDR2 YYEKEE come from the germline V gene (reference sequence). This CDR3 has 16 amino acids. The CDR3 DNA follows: TGTGCCAGCAGCTTGTTCGGGACAGGGACTTACAATGAGCAGTTCTTC. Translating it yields CASSLFGTGTYNEQFF.